This is a list of T cell receptor beta chains from one sample in a study of identical twins. TCRdb analysed the 5' RACE reads with MiXCR anew, one entry per CDR3 protein. The sample contains about 520,000 distinct CDR3 sequences, roughly 21% of which appear only once. A further study also used this sample, focusing on T cells expressing NK-cell markers.

The sample consisted of CD4+ T cells sorted from blood. The receptor source for this set is a woman between 18 and 29 years old in good health. Each CDR3 is given with its conserved first and last residue. A D gene is named only where the DNA matches it firmly. A clone size is listed for some rows: how often the clone was seen (once, few, many), or a class if it is expanded.

>TRBV7-2|.|few|TRBJ2-3
TGTGCCAGCAGCTTATTGGGCGGAGCTAGCACAGATACGCAGTATTTT
CASSLLGGASTDTQYF
>TRBV12-3/TRBV12-4|TRBD1|few|TRBJ1-5
TGTGCCAGCAGGCCCCGGACAGGTCAGCCCCAGCATTTT
CASRPRTGQPQHF
>TRBV20-1|.|.|TRBJ2-3
TGCAGTGCTACGGCCACAGATACGCAGTATTTT
CSATATDTQYF
>TRBV6-1|.|.|TRBJ2-6
TGTGCCAGCACCGTCGCGTCGGGGGCCGGCGGGGCCAACGTCCTGACTTTC
CASTVASGAGGANVLTF
>TRBV11-2|TRBD1|.|TRBJ2-1
TGTGCCAGCAGCTCTCGGGACAGGGTGGATAATGAGCAGTTCTTC
CASSSRDRVDNEQFF
>TRBV10-3|.|few|TRBJ2-7
TGTGCCATCAGTGAGTCGGCGGGACGATACGAGCAGTACTTC
CAISESAGRYEQYF
>TRBV5-1|TRBD2|.|TRBJ2-7
TGCGCCAGCAGCTTGCCAGCGGGGGGGCGTATCTACGACGAGCAGTACTTC
CASSLPAGGRIYDEQYF
>TRBV5-6|.|.|TRBJ2-3
TGTGCCAGCAGCTTGTGGCATATAGGTACAGATACGCAGTATTTT
CASSLWHIGTDTQYF
>TRBV7-2|.|.|TRBJ2-3
TGTGCCAGCAGCTTCGGTTTTGGAGATACGCAGTATTTT
CASSFGFGDTQYF
>TRBV20-1|.|.|TRBJ1-1
TGCAGTGCTGTAGACAGTGCGGGGACCACTGAAGCTTTCTTT
CSAVDSAGTTEAFF
>TRBV21-1|.|few|TRBJ2-7
TGTGCCATCAACGGGACTAGCGGGCCTGGGGGTTACTACGAGCAGTACTTC
CAINGTSGPGGYYEQYF
>TRBV5-6|TRBD1|.|TRBJ2-1
TGTGCCAGCAGATTAAGACAGGGGTCCTACAATGAGCAGTTCTTC
CASRLRQGSYNEQFF
>TRBV6-2/TRBV6-3|.|.|TRBJ2-4
TGTGCCAGCAGTTATGGGGGATGGGCCAAAAACATTCAGTACTTC
CASSYGGWAKNIQYF
>TRBV11-3|.|few|TRBJ2-1
TGTGCCAGCGTGCCCCTAGGCAAATACAATGAGCAGTTCTTC
CASVPLGKYNEQFF
>TRBV20-1|TRBD1|few|TRBJ2-1
TGCAGTGCTAGAACGAAGACAGGGCTCTCCTACAATGAGCAGTTCTTC
CSARTKTGLSYNEQFF
>TRBV20-1|TRBD2|few|TRBJ2-3
TGCAGTGCTAGTTATACTAGCGGGAGCTTATATACGCAGTATTTT
CSASYTSGSLYTQYF
>TRBV20-1|.|.|TRBJ2-7
TGCAGTGCTACTTTACCTTGGGCAAACGAGCAGTACTTC
CSATLPWANEQYF
>TRBV20-1|TRBD1|.|TRBJ2-3
TGCAGTGCTCCTTCGGACAGGTACACAGATACGCAGTATTTT
CSAPSDRYTDTQYF
>TRBV19|TRBD1|.|TRBJ1-6
TGTGCCAGTAGTGTCACCGGGACAGAGGGATCACCCCTCCACTTT
CASSVTGTEGSPLHF
>TRBV7-2|TRBD2|.|TRBJ2-3
TGTGCCAGCAGCTCCAGACTAGCGGGTGGCACAGATACGCAGTATTTT
CASSSRLAGGTDTQYF
>TRBV3-1|.|.|TRBJ2-6
TGTGCCAGCAGCCAGGGTTCCTCTGGGGCCAACGTCCTGACTTTC
CASSQGSSGANVLTF
>TRBV6-1|TRBD2|few|TRBJ2-7
TGTGCCAGCAGTACCAAAGGGAGGACTAGCGCAGCCTACGAGCAGTACTTC
CASSTKGRTSAAYEQYF
>TRBV10-3|.|few|TRBJ2-6
TGTGCCATCAGTACAGGCAGTTCTGGGGCCAACGTCCTGACTTTC
CAISTGSSGANVLTF
>TRBV6-2/TRBV6-3|.|few|TRBJ2-1
TGTGCCAGCTCAACGCGAAACAATGAGCAGTTCTTC
CASSTRNNEQFF
>TRBV20-1|.|many|TRBJ2-7
TGCAGTGCTAGTCTCCTCAGCTACGAGCAGTACTTC
CSASLLSYEQYF
>TRBV10-3|TRBD2|.|TRBJ2-3
TGTGCCATCAGAACTAGCGGGGCGGAATCAGATACGCAGTATTTT
CAIRTSGAESDTQYF
>TRBV9|TRBD2|few|TRBJ2-1
TGTGCCAGCAGCCGCCTAAAAGCGGGAGGGCCCCATGAGCAGTTCTTC
CASSRLKAGGPHEQFF
>TRBV27|TRBD2|.|TRBJ2-5
TGTGCCAGCAGTGGATTACGACTAGCGGGAGGAGGAGAGACCCAGTACTTC
CASSGLRLAGGGETQYF
>TRBV12-3/TRBV12-4|.|.|TRBJ2-3
TGTGCCAGCAGTTTTCGTCTCTCCGGGTCCGATACGCAGTATTTT
CASSFRLSGSDTQYF
>TRBV20-1|.|.|TRBJ2-7
TGCAGTGCTAGTAAGGGCCGGGACTACGAGCAGTACTTC
CSASKGRDYEQYF
>TRBV12-3/TRBV12-4|.|.|TRBJ2-3
TGTGCCAGCAGTTTATACACCACAGATACGCAGTATTTT
CASSLYTTDTQYF
>TRBV20-1|TRBD2|many|TRBJ2-1
TGCAGTGCTCCAGTAGCGGGAGTGAATGAGCAGTTCTTC
CSAPVAGVNEQFF
>TRBV6-2/TRBV6-3|TRBD2|few|TRBJ2-1
TGTGCCAGCACCCAGCGGGGAGGGAACAATGAGCAGTTCTTC
CASTQRGGNNEQFF
>TRBV12-3/TRBV12-4|.|many|TRBJ1-6
TGTGCCAGCAGTTCACAGGGTCAGTCACCCCTCCACTTT
CASSSQGQSPLHF
>TRBV20-1|.|.|TRBJ1-6
TGCAGTGCTAGCCCTGGGACATCTGGTTCACCCCTCCACTTT
CSASPGTSGSPLHF
>TRBV6-1|.|.|TRBJ1-4
TGTGCCAGCAGTGCTAATCGGGGGAGAAATGAAAAACTGTTTTTT
CASSANRGRNEKLFF
>TRBV30|.|.|TRBJ2-2
TGTGCCTGGACCTATAGGGAGACCGGGGAGCTGTTTTTT
CAWTYRETGELFF
>TRBV6-1|TRBD2|.|TRBJ2-7
TGTGCCAGCAGTGTTAGCGGGGGGGCCTACGAGCAGTACTTC
CASSVSGGAYEQYF
>TRBV11-3|.|.|TRBJ2-3
TGTGCCAGCAGCTCACCAGGGATCCCAGATACGCAGTATTTT
CASSSPGIPDTQYF
>TRBV7-9|TRBD2|.|TRBJ2-1
TGTGCCATCGATCTAGCGGGGGTCGACAATGAGCAGTTCTTC
CAIDLAGVDNEQFF
>TRBV27|.|.|TRBJ2-7
TGTGCCAGCAGGAGAGGGACTGCCTACTACGAGCAGTACTTC
CASRRGTAYYEQYF
>TRBV7-2|TRBD2|.|TRBJ2-1
TGTGCCAGCAGCCCCTCTAGCGGGAGGGATGAGCAGTTCTTC
CASSPSSGRDEQFF
>TRBV9|TRBD2|.|TRBJ2-5
TGTGCCAGCAGCGTAGCTACGAGTCTAGCGGGAGAGACCCAGTACTTC
CASSVATSLAGETQYF
>TRBV20-1|TRBD2|few|TRBJ2-5
TGCAGTGCTGGAGGACTAGCGGGAGGCGGAGAGACCCAGTACTTC
CSAGGLAGGGETQYF
>TRBV5-5|.|.|TRBJ2-4
TGTGCCAGCAGCCTCGGACCGGAGGGGGCCAAAAACATTCAGTACTTC
CASSLGPEGAKNIQYF
>TRBV7-7|TRBD2|.|TRBJ2-3
TGTGCTAGCAGCGGGGGGGGTTTCATGGATACGCAGTATTTT
CASSGGGFMDTQYF
>TRBV11-1|TRBD1|few|TRBJ2-1
TGTGCCAGCAGCCCGAGGACAGGGGGCCTAGAAAGCTCCTACAATGAGCAGTTCTTC
CASSPRTGGLESSYNEQFF
>TRBV24-1|.|.|TRBJ2-3
TGTGCCACCAGTGATTTGCGTGAAGCTCCGGGGACAGATACGCAGTATTTT
CATSDLREAPGTDTQYF
>TRBV9|.|few|TRBJ1-2
TGTGCCAGCAGCGTAGAACCCGGAACCGCGAGTTCCTATGGCTACACCTTC
CASSVEPGTASSYGYTF
>TRBV6-5|.|few|TRBJ1-1
TGTGCCAGCAGTTACTCACCGGCCGGAGGGGCTGAAGCTTTCTTT
CASSYSPAGGAEAFF
>TRBV15|.|.|TRBJ2-3
TGTGCCACCAGCAGAGATCCGAGGGGGGGCCTGGATACGCAGTATTTT
CATSRDPRGGLDTQYF
>TRBV20-1|.|.|TRBJ2-1
TGCAGTGCTAGAGTCCGAGGGCAGTTCTTC
CSARVRGQFF
>TRBV4-3|.|.|TRBJ2-5
TGCGCCAGCAGCCAAGATTCCTCGGGGATACAGACCCAGTACTTC
CASSQDSSGIQTQYF
>TRBV20-1|.|.|TRBJ1-6
TGCAGTGCTTCCCGGACAGAGAATTCACCCCTCCACTTT
CSASRTENSPLHF
>TRBV2|.|.|TRBJ2-7
TGTGCCAGCAGTGATTTCGAGCAGTACTTC
CASSDFEQYF
>TRBV29-1|.|many|TRBJ2-1
TGCAGCGTAGACAAGGATGAGCAGTTCTTC
CSVDKDEQFF
>TRBV7-2|TRBD2|.|TRBJ2-5
TGTGCCAGCAGCTTTCCCCCGGGAGGGACGATCCTCGAGACCCAGTACTTC
CASSFPPGGTILETQYF